The following is a TCR beta chain sequence with its context. One junction end does not reproduce the germline sequence, and a read error may be involved. TRAV and TRBV primers primed cDNA for both TCRalpha and TCRbeta. TCR amplification ran approximately 22 PCR cycles using constant-region and V-primer adapter primers. TCRdb used MiXCR to reprocess the reads, holding one entry per CDR3 protein. The table includes 55,000 to 65,000 distinct CDR3 sequences, approximately 26% detected once. The sample belongs to a study of low-dose radiotherapy and immunotherapy resistance in tumors. On the study more broadly: A dose of 0.5 Gy per fraction was delivered to Cohort 1 every 2 weeks, for a total of 6.5 Gy. Patients were given intravenous nivolumab 240 mg every two weeks plus ipilimumab 1 mg/kg every six weeks. It was every two weeks, one day before radiation and immunotherapy, that intravenous cyclophosphamide 200 mg/m2 was given.

The CDR3 is 14 residues long. Germline CDR1 MDHEN, CDR2 SYDVKM. Regarding time point: before trial treatment. The donors' regimen was nivolumab, ipilimumab, aspirin, low-dose cyclophosphamide and low-dose radiotherapy. Source: PBMCs, taken before treatment. This receptor was obtained from a male donor with rectosigmoid adenocarcinoma. The chain has TRBV28 and TRBJ2-1, with D maybe TRBD2 (6 bases). The CDR3 loop is CASSLAGSYNDQFF. CDR3 coding DNA: TGTGCCAGCAGTCTGGCGGGGAGCTACAATGACCAGTTCTTC. Combining the CDR3 with reference TRBV28 and TRBJ2-1 gives the whole variable domain DVKVTQSSRYLVKRTGEKVFLECVQDMDHENMFWYRQDPGLGLRLIYFSYDVKMKEKGDIPEGYSVSREKKERFSLILESASTNQTSMYLCASSLAGSYNDQFFGPGTRLTVL.